Each of the 3 T cell receptor beta chains below was sequenced from the same sample in a study of radiotherapy plus CTLA-4 blockade in lung cancer. The table came from immunoSEQ multiplex PCR; TCRdb's copy has only in-frame clones and leaves some out. The sample has tens of thousands of clones, roughly three quarters seen once; the top ten hold around 7.9%. This specimen consisted of peripheral blood, obtained from a patient treated with radiotherapy plus ipilimumab. The receptors shown here come from a human donor with non-small cell lung cancer who had a complete response to radiotherapy plus ipilimumab.

V and J are TRBV5-1 and TRBJ2-1; 9 positions agree with TRBD2. The CDR3 has 13 residues. The V segment lost 0 bases and the J segment 14 bases; nucleotides outside the gene matches: 6. Germline CDR1 reads SGHRS; CDR2 reads YFSETQ. CDR3 sequence (DNA): TGCGCCAGCAGCTTGGAGCTGGCGGGAGGGGAGTTCTTC. The encoded protein is CASSLELAGGEFF.

The chain joins TRBV30 to TRBJ2-6; D call uncertain. Trimming shortened V by 4 bases and J by 0 bases, and 16 bases separated the two germline ends. This CDR3 is built from 17 residues. Germline V gene sequence: CDR1 GTSNPN, CDR2 SVGIG (reference sequence). The chain's CDR3 is CAWNILGIVSGANVLTF. The CDR3 DNA reads TGTGCCTGGAATATTCTTGGCATTGTCTCTGGGGCCAACGTCCTGACTTTC.

The chain combines TRBV27 with TRBJ2-4; 7 bases agree with TRBD1. Germline V CDR1 and CDR2: MNHEY, SMNVEV (reference sequence). The CDR3 is 17 amino acids. V was pared by 3 bases and J by 0 bases, with 8 bases of the junction left unmatched. As DNA, the CDR3 is TGTGCCAGCAGTTTCAAAACAGGGGCCGAAGCCAAAAACATTCAGTACTTC. Amino acid sequence: CASSFKTGAEAKNIQYF.